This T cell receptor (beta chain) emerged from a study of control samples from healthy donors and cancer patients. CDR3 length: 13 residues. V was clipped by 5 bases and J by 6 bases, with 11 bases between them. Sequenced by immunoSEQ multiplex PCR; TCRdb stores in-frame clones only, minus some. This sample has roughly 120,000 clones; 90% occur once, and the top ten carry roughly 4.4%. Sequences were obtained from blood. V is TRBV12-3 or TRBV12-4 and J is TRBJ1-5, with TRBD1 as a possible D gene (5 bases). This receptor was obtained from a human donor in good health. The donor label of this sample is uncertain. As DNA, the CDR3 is TGTGCCAGCAGTCCCCAACAGGCTCAGCCCCAGCATTTT. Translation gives CASSPQQAQPQHF.